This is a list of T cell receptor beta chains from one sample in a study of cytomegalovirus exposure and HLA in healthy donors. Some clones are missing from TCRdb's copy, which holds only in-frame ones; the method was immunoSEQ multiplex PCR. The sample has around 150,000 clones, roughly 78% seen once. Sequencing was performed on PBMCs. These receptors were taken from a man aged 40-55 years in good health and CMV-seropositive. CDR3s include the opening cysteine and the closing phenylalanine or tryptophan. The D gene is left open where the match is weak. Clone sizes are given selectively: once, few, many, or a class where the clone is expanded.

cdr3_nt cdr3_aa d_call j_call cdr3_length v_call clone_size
TGTGCCATCAAGGACAGCCGGGCCAACTACGAGCAGTACTTC CAIKDSRANYEQYF . TRBJ2-7 14 TRBV10-3 few
TGCGCCAGCAGCAGTACAGGGGGCAGCGATACGCAGTATTTT CASSSTGGSDTQYF TRBD1 TRBJ2-3 14 TRBV5-1 .
TGCGCCAGCAGGGAACGACTAGCGGGAGGTGAGCAGTACTTC CASRERLAGGEQYF TRBD2 TRBJ2-7 14 TRBV10-1 .
TGCGCCAGCAGTGCGGGGACTAGCGGCATCTCCTACGAGCAGTACTTC CASSAGTSGISYEQYF TRBD2 TRBJ2-7 16 TRBV5-1 .
TGTGCAAGTCGCTCCACCCCTTGGGAGGAGGACACTGAAGCTTTCTTT CASRSTPWEEDTEAFF . TRBJ1-1 16 TRBV12-2 .
TGCGCCAGCTCTACTCCTGATGGGGGCAACGAGCAGTACTTC CASSTPDGGNEQYF . TRBJ2-7 14 TRBV5-1 .
TGTGCCAGCAGTTCCGGGAGTCCCTCCTACAATGAGCAGTTCTTC CASSSGSPSYNEQFF . TRBJ2-1 15 TRBV6-1 .
TGTGCCAGCAGCGCTGCACCCGGGACTATGGACGAGCAGTACTTC CASSAAPGTMDEQYF TRBD2 TRBJ2-7 15 TRBV5-8 .
TGCAGCGTTGGCGGGGCGCAAGAAGCTTTCTTT CSVGGAQEAFF . TRBJ1-1 11 TRBV29-1 once
TGCGCCAGCAGTCAGAACATGAACACTGAAGCTTTCTTT CASSQNMNTEAFF . TRBJ1-1 13 TRBV5-1 .
TGTGCCAGCAGCTTGGATATCGCGGGACTGGGATCGGGGGAGCTGTTTTTT CASSLDIAGLGSGELFF . TRBJ2-2 17 TRBV5-4 .
TGTGCCAGCAGAGTGCAAGGGGTAGTTGAGACCCAGTACTTC CASRVQGVVETQYF . TRBJ2-5 14 TRBV2 .
TGTGCCAGCAGCTTACTACCCATAGCGGGAGGGCCTGGCAAAAACATTCAGTACTTC CASSLLPIAGGPGKNIQYF TRBD2 TRBJ2-4 19 TRBV7-2 .
TGTGCCAGCAGTTTACAGGGGGGAATCCCCCACGAGCAGTACTTC CASSLQGGIPHEQYF . TRBJ2-7 15 TRBV27 few
TGTGCCATCAGGGCCGGGACTAGCGGTTACACCGGGGAGCTGTTTTTT CAIRAGTSGYTGELFF TRBD2 TRBJ2-2 16 TRBV10-3 .
TGTGCCAGCAGCTTAGCGAGTCGAGGGCGAGCGGGCGGCCGCACCTCCTGGGAGCAGTACTTC CASSLASRGRAGGRTSWEQYF . TRBJ2-7 21 TRBV7-2 .
TGTGCCAGTAGTAAGGGACAGCCGCTTCGGGAGACCCAGTACTTC CASSKGQPLRETQYF TRBD1 TRBJ2-5 15 TRBV19 .
TGTGCCAGCTCACGGGGGACAGCCTACGAGCAGTACTTC CASSRGTAYEQYF TRBD1 TRBJ2-7 13 TRBV18 .
TGTGCCAGCACCTCCCGCGGGGACAGCCACGAGCAGTACTTC CASTSRGDSHEQYF . TRBJ2-7 14 TRBV5-4 .
TGCGCCAGCAGCCCCGACAGGGGTCCCACTGAAGCTTTCTTT CASSPDRGPTEAFF TRBD1 TRBJ1-1 14 TRBV10-1 .
TGTGCCAGCAGCGCGGGGGACAGGGCTTTTTCACCCCTCCACTTT CASSAGDRAFSPLHF TRBD1 TRBJ1-6 15 TRBV9 .
TGTGCCAGCAGTGGGACTAGCGGCCTCTTCCATGAGCAGTTCTTC CASSGTSGLFHEQFF TRBD2 TRBJ2-1 15 TRBV6-6 few
TGTGCCAGCAGCTTAAAGCCCTCCTACGAGCAGTACTTC CASSLKPSYEQYF . TRBJ2-7 13 TRBV7-9 few
TGTGCCAGCAGCCAACTAGCGGGAATGAGTAATGAGCAGTTCTTC CASSQLAGMSNEQFF TRBD2 TRBJ2-1 15 TRBV6-4 .
TGTGCCAGCAGCTTGCCGGAGGGGTCCTACGAGCAGTACTTC CASSLPEGSYEQYF . TRBJ2-7 14 TRBV5-6 .
TGCGCCAGCAGGGACCTAGCGGGAGGCGGCCTTCTCCCAGATACGCAGTATTTT CASRDLAGGGLLPDTQYF TRBD2 TRBJ2-3 18 TRBV10-1 .
TGCGCCAGCAGCTTCTCAGGGAGGTCGGGAGATACGCAGTATTTT CASSFSGRSGDTQYF . TRBJ2-3 15 TRBV5-1 .
TGTGCCAGCAGCTTAGGCGCGGGACGGGAGACCCAGTACTTC CASSLGAGRETQYF . TRBJ2-5 14 TRBV11-2 .
TGTGCCAGCAGTGCTGAGGTAAGCGGCAATCAGCCCCAGCATTTT CASSAEVSGNQPQHF . TRBJ1-5 15 TRBV2 .
TGTGCCAGCAGTGCTGGGCAGGGCGGCACAGATACGCAGTATTTT CASSAGQGGTDTQYF . TRBJ2-3 15 TRBV2 .